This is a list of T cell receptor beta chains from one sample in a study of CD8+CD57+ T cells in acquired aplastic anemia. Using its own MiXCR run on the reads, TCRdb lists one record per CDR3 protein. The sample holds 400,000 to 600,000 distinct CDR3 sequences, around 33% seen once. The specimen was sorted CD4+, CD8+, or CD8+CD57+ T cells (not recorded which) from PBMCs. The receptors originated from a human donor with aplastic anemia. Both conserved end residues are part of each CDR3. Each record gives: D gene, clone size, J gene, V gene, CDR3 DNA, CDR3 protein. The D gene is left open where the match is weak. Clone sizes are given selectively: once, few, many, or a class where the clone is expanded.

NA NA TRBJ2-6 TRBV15 TGTGCCACCAGCAGAGATCGAAAGGGAACAGGCAACGTCCTGACTTTC CATSRDRKGTGNVLTF
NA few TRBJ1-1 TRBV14 TGTGCCAGCAGCCAAGTTTTTCCCCAAGCTTTCTTT CASSQVFPQAFF
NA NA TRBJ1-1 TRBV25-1 TGTGCCAGCAGTTATGTATTAAACACTGAAGCTTTCTTT CASSYVLNTEAFF
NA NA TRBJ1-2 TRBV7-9 TGTGCCAGCAGCCCGCCGAGTACAGCCTATGGCTACACCTTC CASSPPSTAYGYTF
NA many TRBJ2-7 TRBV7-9 TGTGCCAGCAGCTTAGAACCGACGGCAGAGCAGTACTTC CASSLEPTAEQYF
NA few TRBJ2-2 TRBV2 TGTGCCAGCAGCCGGGGACTTCCGAACACCGGGGAGCTGTTTTTT CASSRGLPNTGELFF
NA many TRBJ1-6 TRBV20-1 TGCAGTGCTAGAGGAGGCCTCTATAATTCACCCCTCCACTTT CSARGGLYNSPLHF
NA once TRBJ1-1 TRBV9 TGTGCCAGCAGCCCCCCTCCTGGGGGTTCCACTGAAGCTTTCTTT CASSPPPGGSTEAFF
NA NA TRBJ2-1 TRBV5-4 TGTGCCAGCAGCTTGGTTCTCAGCTCCTACAATGAGCAGTTCTTC CASSLVLSSYNEQFF
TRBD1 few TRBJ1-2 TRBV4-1 TGCGCCAGCAGCCAATCTCGACCCGGGACAGGGTCAAGAGGCTACACCTTC CASSQSRPGTGSRGYTF
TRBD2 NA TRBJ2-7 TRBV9 TGTGCCAGCAGCCCCGGGAGGAGTACCTACGAGCAGTACTTC CASSPGRSTYEQYF
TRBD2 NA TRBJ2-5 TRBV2 TGTGCCAGCAGTTCCCCGACTAGCGGGAGTCAAGAGACCCAGTACTTC CASSSPTSGSQETQYF
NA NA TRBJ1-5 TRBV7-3 TGTGCCTGGAGTGTACGGAGACTTAGCAATCAGCCCCAGCATTTT CAWSVRRLSNQPQHF
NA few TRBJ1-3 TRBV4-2 TGTGCCAGCAGCCAAGAGCACCGTCCCGGAAACACCATATATTTT CASSQEHRPGNTIYF
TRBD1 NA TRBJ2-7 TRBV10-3 TGTGCCATCAGGGACAGGGCATCCTACGAGCAGTACTTC CAIRDRASYEQYF
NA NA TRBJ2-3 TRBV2 TGTGCCAGCAGCCAGACAGGTCCTGGCACAGATACGCAGTATTTT CASSQTGPGTDTQYF
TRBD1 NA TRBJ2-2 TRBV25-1 TGTGCCAGCAGTGAAGGGACAGGGGGCACCGGGGAGCTGTTTTTT CASSEGTGGTGELFF
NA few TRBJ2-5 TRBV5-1 TGCGCCAGCAGCTTGGAAGGTGGCGAGGATGGGACCCAGTACTTC CASSLEGGEDGTQYF
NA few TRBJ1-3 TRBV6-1 TGTGCCAGCAGTCAGACAGCTACTGGAAACACCATATATTTT CASSQTATGNTIYF
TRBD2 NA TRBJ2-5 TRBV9 TGTGCCAGCAGCGTCCAGTCGGCGGGGGGCCAAGAGACTCAGTACTTC CASSVQSAGGQETQYF
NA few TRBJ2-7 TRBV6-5 TGTGCCAGCAGTTACTCACAAATAACCTACGAGCAGTACTTC CASSYSQITYEQYF
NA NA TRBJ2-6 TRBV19 TGTGCCAGTATACCTCGGCAGGCGGTTAACGTCCTGACTTTC CASIPRQAVNVLTF
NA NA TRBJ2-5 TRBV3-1 TGTGCCAGCAGCCAAGATAAAGCAGGCCAAGAGACCCAGTACTTC CASSQDKAGQETQYF
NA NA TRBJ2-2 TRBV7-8 TGTGCCAGCAGCTTGATCCCGAACACCGGGGAGCTGTTTTTT CASSLIPNTGELFF
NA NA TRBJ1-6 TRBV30 TGTGCCTGGAGTGGGTACAATTGGAATTCACCCCTCCACTTT CAWSGYNWNSPLHF
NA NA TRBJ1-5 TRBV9 TGTGCCAGCAGCGTAGAGGAATATAGCAATCAGCCCCAGCATTTT CASSVEEYSNQPQHF
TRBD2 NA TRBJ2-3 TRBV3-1 TGTGCCAGCAGCCAGGATCCGGGAGGAGAGGGCACAGATACGCAGTATTTT CASSQDPGGEGTDTQYF
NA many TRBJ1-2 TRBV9 TGTGCCAGCAGCGCGTCGGGCCTAGCTAACTATGGCTACACCTTC CASSASGLANYGYTF
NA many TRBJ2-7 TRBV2 TGTGCCAGCAGGGTGGGGGGCCTTACCTACGAGCAGTACTTC CASRVGGLTYEQYF
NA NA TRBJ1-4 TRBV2 TGTGCCAGCAGTGATTTAGGGGGTGAAAAACTGTTTTTT CASSDLGGEKLFF
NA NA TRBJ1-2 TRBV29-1 TGCAGCGTTGACGTAGCAGGGACCAACTCATGCTACACCTTC CSVDVAGTNSCYTF
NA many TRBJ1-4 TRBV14 TGTGCCAGCAGCCAAGTGTTATTGGACGAAAAACTGTTTTTT CASSQVLLDEKLFF
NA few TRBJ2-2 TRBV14 TGTGCCAGCAGCCCAAGGGTAAGGTGGACCGGGGAGCTGTTTTTT CASSPRVRWTGELFF
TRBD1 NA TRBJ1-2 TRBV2 TGTGCCAGCAGGATGGGACAGAGCTCTGGAAACACCTTC CASRMGQSSGNTF
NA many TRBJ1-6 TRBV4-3 TGCGCCAGCAGCCAAGGCACAGTCTCACCCCTCCACTTT CASSQGTVSPLHF
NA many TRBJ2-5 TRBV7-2 TGTGCCAGCAGCTTAGTTCAAGAGACCCAGTACTTC CASSLVQETQYF
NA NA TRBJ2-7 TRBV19 TGTGCCAGTAGTTCCCACTCCTACGAGCGGTACTTC CASSSHSYERYF
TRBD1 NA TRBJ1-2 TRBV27 TGTGCCAGCAGTTCCCGACAGGGGGGTACCTCCAACTATGGCTACACCTTC CASSSRQGGTSNYGYTF
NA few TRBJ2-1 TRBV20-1 TGCAGTGCTAGCGGGGGATCTCGGACCTACAATGAGCAGTTCTTC CSASGGSRTYNEQFF
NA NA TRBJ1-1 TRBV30 TGTGCCTGGTCTCGCCGGACTGAAGCTTTCTTT CAWSRRTEAFF
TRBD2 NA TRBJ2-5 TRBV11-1 TGCGCCAGCAGCTTTACCAGGGCTAGCGGGAGAGCGCAAGAGACCCAGTACTTC CASSFTRASGRAQETQYF
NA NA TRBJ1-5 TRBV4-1 TGCGCCAGCAGCCGAGTATTTCTCCCTAATCAGCCCCAGCATTTT CASSRVFLPNQPQHF
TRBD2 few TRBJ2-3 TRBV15 TGTGCCACCAGCAGACCAGCTAGCGGGGGGTGGGGACAAACTAGCACAGATACGCAGTATTTT CATSRPASGGWGQTSTDTQYF
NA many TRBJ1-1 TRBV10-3 TGTGCCATCACCCAACGCAGGGGGAACACTGAAGCTTTCTTT CAITQRRGNTEAFF
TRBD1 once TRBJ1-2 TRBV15 TGTGCCACCAGCAGAGATGGGACAGGGCCCTGGGGCTACACCTTC CATSRDGTGPWGYTF
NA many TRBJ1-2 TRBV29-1 TGCAGCGTTGCAGGGGCACACCGTAGTGGCTACACCTTC CSVAGAHRSGYTF
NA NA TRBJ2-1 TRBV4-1 TGCGCCAGCAGCCAAGGGCTCAATGAGCAGTTCTTC CASSQGLNEQFF
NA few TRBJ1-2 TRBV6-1 TGTGCCAGCAGTGAAGCTGAGGGTTTGTATGGCTACACCTTC CASSEAEGLYGYTF
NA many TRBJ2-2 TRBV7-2 TGTGCCAGCAGCTTAATGTCCGCCGGGGAGCTGTTTTTT CASSLMSAGELFF
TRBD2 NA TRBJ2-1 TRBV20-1 TGCAGTGCCGAAGGACTAGCGGACCCCCGCAATGAGCAGTTCTTC CSAEGLADPRNEQFF
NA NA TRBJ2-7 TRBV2 TGTGTCGTCCGGACCCCCACCTACGAGCAGTACTTC CVVRTPTYEQYF
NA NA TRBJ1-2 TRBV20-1 TGCAGTGCTAGTAAGGGGTGGGGCTATGGCTACACCTTC CSASKGWGYGYTF
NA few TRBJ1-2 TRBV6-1 TGTGCCAGCAGTCCGAGCGGCCCGAGGGGCTATGGCTACACCTTC CASSPSGPRGYGYTF
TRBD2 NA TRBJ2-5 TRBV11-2 TGTGCCAGCAGCTTCGGGACTAGCGGGGGGGGACAAGAGACCCAGTACTTC CASSFGTSGGGQETQYF
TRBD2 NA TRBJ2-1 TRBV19 TGTGCCAGTACACCTCTAGCGGGGGGAGACAATGAGCAGTTCTTC CASTPLAGGDNEQFF
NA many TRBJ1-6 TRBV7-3 TGTGCCAGCAGCTTAAAGAGTGCGGGATCACCCCTCCACTTT CASSLKSAGSPLHF
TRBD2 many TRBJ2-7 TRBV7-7 TGTGCTAGCAGCTTAGGACTAGGGAACTACGAGCAGTACTTC CASSLGLGNYEQYF